The 28 T cell receptor beta chains presented below share a single source sample, sequenced in a study of T cells in Graves' hyperthyroidism and ophthalmopathy. TCR beta CDR3 sequences were amplified from RNA transcripts. Carried out on the TCR CDR3, a first-round RT-PCR used the HTBI primer set. MiXCR was run by TCRdb on the multiplex PCR reads, yielding one entry per CDR3 protein. The sample includes around 540,000 distinct CDR3 sequences, 16% of them seen just once. Sample: blood. The receptors derive from a woman aged 25 to 39 with Graves' ophthalmopathy.

In this sample, this clonotype turned up many times. The chain uses TRBV11-2 and TRBJ2-1, with 8 bases that match TRBD2. The CDR3 consists of 14 residues. Trimming took 1 base from V and 9 from J; bases not matched to a gene: 5. Germline V gene lookup returns CDR1 SGHAT and CDR2 FQNNGV. The CDR3 DNA follows: TGTGCCAGCAGCTTAGCAGGCGGGAGGATTGAGCAGTTCTTC. Its protein is CASSLAGGRIEQFF. The whole variable domain, filled in from reference TRBV11-2 and TRBJ2-1, reads EAGVAQSPRYKIIEKRQSVAFWCNPISGHATLYWYQQILGQGPKLLIQFQNNGVVDDSQLPKDRFSAERLKGVDSTLKIQPAKLEDSAVYLCASSLAGGRIEQFFGPGTRLTVL.

CDR3 protein: CASSYDITGDTQYF. DNA for the CDR3: TGTGCCAGCAGTTACGATATCACAGGGGATACGCAGTATTTT. The chain combines TRBV6-5 with TRBJ2-3; D might be TRBD1 (6 bases). This CDR3 is 14 amino acids long. Trimming cost V 2 bases and J 6 bases, with 12 bases left between them. Looked up from germline, CDR1 is MNHEY and CDR2 is SVGAGI.

This chain connects TRBV20-1 to TRBJ2-1, with D maybe TRBD1 (5 bases). This CDR3 is built from 16 residues. The germline V and J ends were trimmed by 3 bases and 0 bases, with 15 bases remaining between them. Germline V gene data show CDR1 as DFQATT and CDR2 as SNEGSKA (reference sequence). The DNA of the CDR3 is TGCAGTGCTAGGTCGCAGGGCCGATTCTCCTACAATGAGCAGTTCTTC. It codes for CSARSQGRFSYNEQFF.

The chain is built from TRBV5-1 and TRBJ2-7, with unresolved D. Germline CDR1 SGHRS, CDR2 YFSETQ. This CDR3 spans 12 amino acids. Trimming pared 7 bases from V and 4 bases from J, leaving 12 bases between. The CDR3 nucleotides are TGCGCCAGCGCCGGGCCCGCGTACGAGCAGTACTTC. Protein product: CASAGPAYEQYF.

This clonotype was counted many times. The rearrangement joins TRBV28 to TRBJ2-7, with TRBD1 as a possible D gene (6 bases). This CDR3 has 13 residues. Trimming pared 5 bases from V and 7 bases from J, leaving 15 bases between. From germline, CDR1 is MDHEN and CDR2 SYDVKM. CDR3 bases: TGTGCCAGCAGTATTACAGGGTTTTGGGAGCAGTACTTC. Translating gives CASSITGFWEQYF.

This clonotype was found many times. The chain is built from TRBV6-1 and TRBJ2-3; 8 bases fit TRBD2. This CDR3 is 15 amino acids long. The germline CDR1 and CDR2 sequences are MNHNS and SASEGT. After removal of 6 bases from V and 4 bases from J, the junction contained 9 bases not matched to a gene. The CDR3 nucleotides read TGTGCCAGCAGGAGATCGGGGGGGACCCCAGATACGCAGTATTTT. Translated: CASRRSGGTPDTQYF.

The gene calls are TRBV7-3 and TRBJ2-1, with 14 bases lining up with TRBD2. V dropped 1 base and J dropped 0; count of bases not matched to a gene: 8. Germline loops: CDR1 SGHTA, CDR2 FQGTGA. The CDR3 totals 20 residues. CDR3 residues: CASSLRVGTSGRSSYNEQFF. DNA of the CDR3: TGTGCCAGCAGCTTAAGGGTCGGGACTAGCGGGAGAAGCTCCTACAATGAGCAGTTCTTC. Together with reference TRBV7-3 and TRBJ2-1, the CDR3 gives the full variable domain: GAGVSQTPSNKVTEKGKYVELRCDPISGHTALYWYRQSLGQGPEFLIYFQGTGAADDSGLPNDRFFAVRPEGSVSTLKIQRTERGDSAVYLCASSLRVGTSGRSSYNEQFFGPGTRLTVL.

The chain employs TRBV9 and TRBJ2-1; TRBD2 matches at 9 bases. CDR1 SGDLS and CDR2 YYNGEE come from the germline V gene. The CDR3 length is 18 residues. The V gene end was trimmed by 0 bases and the J gene end by 0 bases; junction bases not matched to a gene: 7. CDR3 sequence reads: CASSVVAGGPSSYNEQFF. In DNA, the CDR3 is TGTGCCAGCAGCGTAGTGGCGGGAGGGCCGAGCTCCTACAATGAGCAGTTCTTC. Full variable domain (rest looked up from reference TRBV9 and TRBJ2-1): DSGVTQTPKHLITATGQRVTLRCSPRSGDLSVYWYQQSLDQGLQFLIQYYNGEERAKGNILERFSAQQFPDLHSELNLSSLELGDSALYFCASSVVAGGPSSYNEQFFGPGTRLTVL.

This clonotype was recorded many times. V and J are TRBV20-1 and TRBJ2-7; 10 positions agree with TRBD2. With V trimmed by 5 bases and J by 2 bases, 3 bases remained unmatched. Germline V gene data show CDR1 as DFQATT and CDR2 as SNEGSKA (reference sequence). The length of the CDR3 is 13 residues. The DNA of the CDR3 is TGCAGTGCTTCTAGCGGGAGAACCTACGAGCAGTACTTC. Encoded protein: CSASSGRTYEQYF.

Comments on this clonotype: This clone may be a read error of a much larger clone one base away. The chain joins TRBV5-1 to TRBJ1-1; D is unclear. Germline V gene sequence: CDR1 SGHRS, CDR2 YFSETQ. The CDR3 is made up of 13 amino acids. The CDR3 region has the DNA TGCGCCAGCGGCTTGGCCATGGGGACTGAAGCTTTCTTT. Its protein is CASGLAMGTEAFF.

The sample holds a few counts of this clonotype. In DNA, the CDR3 is TGTGCCAGCAGGGACAGTGCCAATCAGCCCCAGCATTTT. Translating gives CASRDSANQPQHF. The chain combines TRBV6-1 with TRBJ1-5, with a tentative D call TRBD1 (6 bases). Germline assignment: CDR1 MNHNS and CDR2 SASEGT. This CDR3 contains 13 residues. Trimming cost V 6 bases and J 3 bases, with 9 bases left between them.

This clonotype occurred many times. This chain links TRBV11-3 with TRBJ1-1, with a possible D match to TRBD1 (6 bases). CDR1 SGHNT and CDR2 YENEEA come from the germline V gene. V was clipped by 5 bases and J by 7 bases, with 14 bases between them. The CDR3 contains 13 residues. The CDR3 nucleotides read TGTGCCAGCAGCCGGACAGTAAACGGTGAAGCTTTCTTT. It specifies CASSRTVNGEAFF.

The chain is built from TRBV28 and TRBJ1-2; D is uncertain. Per the germline V gene, CDR1 is MDHEN and CDR2 is SYDVKM. CDR3 length: 13 amino acids. Trimming removed 6 bases from V and 4 bases from J, with 12 bases in between. CDR3 DNA: TGTGCCAGCAGAGGGATCCTGGGCTATGGCTACACCTTC. Translated, it gives CASRGILGYGYTF.

This clonotype has more than one count but fewer than ten. The V gene is TRBV6-2 or TRBV6-3, the J gene TRBJ2-7; tentatively, D is TRBD1 (5 bases). V gave up 6 bases and J gave up 3 bases, with 12 bases separating them. Germline CDR1 and CDR2: MNHEY and SVGEGT. The length of the CDR3 is 13 residues. Here the CDR3 reads CASRKTADYEQYF. CDR3 bases: TGTGCCAGCAGGAAGACAGCAGACTACGAGCAGTACTTC.

The V gene is TRBV28, the J gene TRBJ1-6; weak D call: TRBD1 (5 bases). Germline V CDR1 and CDR2: MDHEN, SYDVKM. The V gene lost 3 bases and the J gene lost 5 bases, with 11 bases spanning the gap. The CDR3 contains 15 residues. DNA of the CDR3: TGTGCCAGCAGTTTTCTAGGACAAAATAATTCACCCCTCCACTTT. Encoded protein: CASSFLGQNNSPLHF.

Many counts were recorded for this clonotype. The chain combines TRBV20-1 with TRBJ1-1; maybe TRBD1 (6 bases). Trimming pared 8 bases from V and 4 bases from J, leaving 20 bases between. Germline assignment: CDR1 DFQATT and CDR2 SNEGSKA (reference sequence). This CDR3 comprises 14 residues. As DNA, the CDR3 is TGCAGTTTTACCAGGGGACGCGCGTCCACTGAAGCTTTCTTT. This codes for CSFTRGRASTEAFF.

In this sample, this clonotype turned up many times. The CDR3 loop is CASSTGQAGFEKLFF. The DNA for the CDR3 is TGTGCCAGCAGCACTGGACAGGCTGGGTTCGAAAAACTGTTTTTT. V usage is TRBV28 and J usage is TRBJ1-4, with 7 bases aligning to TRBD1. The CDR3 runs to 15 residues. The V gene end was trimmed by 6 bases and the J gene end by 8 bases; junction bases not matched to a gene: 12. Germline values: CDR1 MDHEN, CDR2 SYDVKM.

This clonotype was recorded many times. The V call is TRBV7-2, the J call TRBJ2-7; 7 nucleotides line up with TRBD2. Germline V gene lookup returns CDR1 SGHTA and CDR2 FQGNSA. The ends lost 5 bases at V and 0 bases at J; junction bases unmatched: 7. The CDR3 sequence is 15 residues long. The CDR3 region has the DNA TGTGCCAGCAGCCTAACGGGGGGTTTCTCCTACGAGCAGTACTTC. This codes for CASSLTGGFSYEQYF.

The chain employs TRBV20-1 and TRBJ1-4, with TRBD1 matching 8 bases. The CDR3 has 15 amino acids. CDR1 and CDR2 from the germline V gene are DFQATT and SNEGSKA (reference sequence). J lost 0 bases, V lost 3 bases, and 3 bases had no gene match. This CDR3 is CSARGTGPTNEKLFF. Here the CDR3 DNA reads TGCAGTGCTAGGGGGACAGGCCCAACTAATGAAAAACTGTTTTTT.

This clonotype has only a few counts. The chain links TRBV10-3 to TRBJ2-7, with 7 positions matching TRBD2. Germline CDR1 and CDR2: ENHRY and SYGVKD. The CDR3 covers 21 residues. Trimming cost V 11 bases and J 0 bases; bases outside gene matches: 31. The CDR3: CASFPGPSGGSLSPVSYEQYF. CDR3 sequence (DNA): TGTGCCTCGTTCCCGGGGCCCTCGGGCGGGAGCCTCTCCCCAGTCTCCTACGAGCAGTACTTC.

This clonotype was seen more than once but under ten times. The CDR3 spells CASSFKGTSGRGEQFF. The CDR3 bases are TGTGCCAGCAGCTTCAAAGGGACTAGCGGCCGCGGGGAGCAGTTCTTC. J is TRBJ2-1 and V is TRBV11-3, with 11 bases aligning to TRBD2. Losses at the gene ends were 3 bases for V and 10 bases for J; bases not matched to a gene: 11. CDR1 is SGHNT, CDR2 YENEEA, per germline. The CDR3 is 16 amino acids.

This clonotype was observed many times. V usage is TRBV2 and J usage is TRBJ1-5; no firm D call. The length of the CDR3 is 12 residues. Germline V gene lookup returns CDR1 SNHLY and CDR2 FYNNEI. Trimming removed 1 base at V and 7 bases at J, with 5 bases between. The CDR3 DNA is TGTGCCAGCAGTGAAGTGCCCCAGCCCCAGCATTTT. Protein product: CASSEVPQPQHF.

The chain links TRBV12-3 or TRBV12-4 to TRBJ2-1; 7 positions agree with TRBD2. V gave up 5 bases and J gave up 7 bases; unmatched junction bases: 11. The CDR3 is made up of 15 amino acids. CDR3 amino acids: CASSPLSGRINEQFF. CDR3 sequence (DNA): TGTGCCAGCAGTCCCCTTTCCGGGAGGATAAATGAGCAGTTCTTC.

The table lists this clonotype with many counts. V is TRBV5-1 and J is TRBJ2-7; TRBD1 is a possible D gene (5 bases). The V gene's germline CDR1 is SGHRS and CDR2 YFSETQ. Trimming took off 0 bases at V and 3 bases at J, with 7 bases between the two ends. This CDR3 is built from 13 residues. CDR3 loop: CASSLGQIYEQYF. CDR3 sequence (DNA): TGCGCCAGCAGCTTGGGACAGATCTACGAGCAGTACTTC.

The chain couples TRBV6-1 to TRBJ1-2; D is unresolved. V dropped 5 bases and J dropped 3 bases, with 10 bases sitting between them. This CDR3 is built from 13 residues. Germline V gene lookup returns CDR1 MNHNS and CDR2 SASEGT. CDR3 nucleotide sequence: TGTGCCAGCAGTTCCCCCCCGGACTATGGCTACACCTTC. This sequence encodes CASSSPPDYGYTF.

This clonotype was recorded a few times. The rearrangement uses TRBV6-5 and TRBJ2-2; 8 nucleotides line up with TRBD1. Per the germline V gene, CDR1 is MNHEY and CDR2 is SVGAGI. J gave up 5 bases and V 2 bases, and 4 bases lay outside the gene matches. The CDR3 is made up of 15 amino acids. The CDR3: CASSYRDRKTGELFF. CDR3 bases: TGTGCCAGCAGTTACCGGGACAGGAAGACCGGGGAGCTGTTTTTT.

CDR3 sequence reads: CASSRTGGYADTQYF. The CDR3 nucleotides are TGTGCCAGCAGCCGGACAGGGGGCTACGCAGATACGCAGTATTTT. The chain employs TRBV7-3 and TRBJ2-3; 11 nucleotides agree with TRBD1. The V gene's germline CDR1 is SGHTA and CDR2 FQGTGA. This CDR3 comprises 15 residues. Germline trimming cut 5 bases from V and 4 bases from J; bases unmatched to any gene: 5.

This clonotype has only a few counts. The chain uses TRBV18 and TRBJ2-7; TRBD2 agrees at 7 bases. Germline CDR1 reads KGHSH; CDR2 reads LQKENI. V lost 3 bases to trimming and J lost 4 bases; unmatched junction nucleotides: 9. This CDR3 has 15 residues. The CDR3 region is CASSPSRTRTYEQYF. The CDR3 nucleotides are TGTGCCAGCTCACCCAGCAGGACTAGGACTTACGAGCAGTACTTC. Full variable domain (rest looked up from reference TRBV18 and TRBJ2-7): NAGVMQNPRHLVRRRGQEARLRCSPMKGHSHVYWYRQLPEEGLKFMVYLQKENIIDESGMPKERFSAEFPKEGPSILRIQQVVRGDSAAYFCASSPSRTRTYEQYFGPGTRLTVT.